These 32 T cell receptor beta chains came from one sample sequenced in a study of blood T cells in healthy people across ages. Through a sample-barcoded 5' primer and a J-beta primer mix, a second PCR was run for roughly 7 to 11 cycles. MiXCR was run by TCRdb on the 5' RACE reads, yielding one entry per CDR3 protein. The profile shows 1.5 million to 2 million distinct CDR3 sequences, 28% of them singletons. Sequences were obtained from blood. The receptor source for this set is a woman in her 30s in good health.

As regards this clonotype: This may come from a read error, since a much larger clone is one base off. V and J are TRBV10-3 and TRBJ2-5; D not resolved. Germline V CDR1 and CDR2: ENHRY, SYGVKD. The CDR3 spans 12 residues. The CDR3 loop reads CATSDTLKTQYF. CDR3 DNA: TGTGCCACCAGTGACACCTTGAAGACCCAGTACTTC.

This clonotype was counted many times. The V call is TRBV10-3, the J call TRBJ2-7; D may correspond to TRBD1 or TRBD2 (5 bases each). The CDR3 runs to 15 residues. V dropped 4 bases and J dropped 1 base, with 14 bases sitting between them. Per germline, CDR1 ENHRY and CDR2 SYGVKD. The CDR3 protein is CAISVATAPSYEQYF. The CDR3 DNA reads as TGTGCCATCAGTGTAGCGACAGCCCCTTCCTACGAGCAGTACTTC.

This clonotype was observed a handful of times. The V gene is TRBV20-1, the J gene TRBJ2-5, with D possibly being TRBD2 (6 bases). The germline gives CDR1 DFQATT, CDR2 SNEGSKA (reference sequence). There are 15 residues in the CDR3. Trimming stripped 1 base from V and 5 bases from J, with 17 bases between. The CDR3 spells CSARAAGTLVETQYF. The CDR3 DNA follows: TGCAGTGCTAGAGCGGCGGGGACGCTGGTGGAGACCCAGTACTTC.

This clonotype was picked up a small number of times. The CDR3 coding sequence is TGTGCCACCAGCAGAGATGGGGATGAGCAGTTCTTC. Residues: CATSRDGDEQFF. V and J are TRBV15 and TRBJ2-1; D unclear. The V gene's germline CDR1 is LNHNV and CDR2 YYDKDF (reference sequence). Trimming removed 0 bases at V and 8 bases at J, with 5 bases between. CDR3 length: 12 residues.

This clonotype has only a few counts. The chain links TRBV27 to TRBJ2-1; weak D call: TRBD2 (6 bases). CDR3 length: 14 amino acids. The germline V gene encodes CDR1 MNHEY and CDR2 SMNVEV (reference sequence). The V end was cut by 3 bases, the J end by 8 bases, with 14 bases between. The CDR3 region has the DNA TGTGCCAGCAGTTTTCAGCGGGCTGCGGATGAGCAGTTCTTC. Encoded protein: CASSFQRAADEQFF.

The chain links TRBV2 to TRBJ1-6; unclear D gene. The CDR3 extends over 16 amino acids. Germline CDR1 SNHLY, CDR2 FYNNEI. V lost 1 base and J lost 0, with 7 bases in between. CDR3 in DNA: TGTGCCAGCAGTGAAGGGGAGAGCTCCTATAATTCACCCCTCCACTTT. Translation: CASSEGESSYNSPLHF.

This clonotype showed up many times. This rearrangement joins TRBV5-1 to TRBJ2-7, with 8 positions matching TRBD1. With V trimmed by 0 bases and J by 6 bases, 11 bases remained unmatched. This CDR3 contains 16 residues. Germline loops: CDR1 SGHRS, CDR2 YFSETQ. In DNA form, the CDR3 reads TGCGCCAGCAGCTTGGATATGAGGACAGGGCCTCTCGAGCAGTACTTC. This encodes CASSLDMRTGPLEQYF.

The sample holds a few counts of this clonotype. J is TRBJ2-1 and V is TRBV29-1; D is tentatively TRBD1 or TRBD2 (5 bases each). Trimming cost V 7 bases and J 9 bases, with 19 bases left between them. CDR1 and CDR2 (germline): SQVTM, ANQGSEA. The CDR3 spans 13 residues. The CDR3 spells CSAERRIQGEQFF. In nucleotides, the CDR3 is TGCAGCGCTGAGCGGCGCATTCAGGGTGAGCAGTTCTTC.

This chain uses TRBV30 with TRBJ2-2; D is tentatively TRBD1 or TRBD2 (5 bases each). V was shortened by 2 bases and J by 1 base, with 8 bases between the two germline ends. From germline, CDR1 is GTSNPN and CDR2 SVGIG (reference sequence). CDR3 length: 14 amino acids. Here the CDR3 reads CAWSRGRNTGELFF. In nucleotides, the CDR3 is TGTGCCTGGAGTCGGGGCCGGAACACCGGGGAGCTGTTTTTT.

This clonotype was observed a handful of times. The CDR3 here is CASSLGLAAPTQYF. As DNA, the CDR3 is TGTGCCAGCAGCTTAGGCCTAGCGGCCCCGACCCAGTACTTC. The chain joins TRBV7-2 to TRBJ2-5, with 7 bases aligning to TRBD2. V lost 1 base, J lost 7 bases, and 6 bases stayed unmatched. CDR1 is SGHTA, CDR2 FQGNSA, per germline. CDR3 length: 14 amino acids.

This clonotype was seen a handful of times. This rearrangement joins TRBV2 to TRBJ2-4, with D possibly matching TRBD2 (7 bases). The J call is uncertain, as TRBJ2-7 better fits the DNA end. The CDR3 contains 14 residues. Germline V gene sequence: CDR1 SNHLY, CDR2 FYNNEI. CDR3 sequence (DNA): TGTGCCAGCAGTGGGTTGCGGGGGCCCTACGAGCAGTACTTC. Protein sequence: CASSGLRGPYEQYF.

CDR3 protein: CASSLEGKNTEAFF. The DNA for the CDR3 is TGTGCCAGCAGCTTAGAGGGAAAGAACACTGAAGCTTTCTTT. V and J are TRBV7-9 and TRBJ1-1; D unresolved. Germline loops: CDR1 SEHNR, CDR2 FQNEAQ (reference sequence). This CDR3 region has 14 residues. V dropped 1 base and J dropped 1 base, with 7 bases sitting between them. The variable domain in full, with the rest retrieved from reference TRBV7-9 and TRBJ1-1, is DTGVSQNPRHKITKRGQNVTFRCDPISEHNRLYWYRQTLGQGPEFLTYFQNEAQLEKSRLLSDRFSAERPKGSFSTLEIQRTEQGDSAMYLCASSLEGKNTEAFFGQGTRLTVV.

CDR3 sequence reads: CSAKGLARDEQYF. In DNA, the CDR3 is TGCAGCGCAAAGGGACTAGCTCGCGATGAGCAGTACTTC. The V and J genes are TRBV29-1 and TRBJ2-4; 9 nucleotides match TRBD2. Germline V gene lookup returns CDR1 SQVTM and CDR2 ANQGSEA. Trimming removed 7 bases from V and 13 bases from J; junction bases left unmatched: 14. The length of the CDR3 is 13 residues.

The rearrangement links TRBV24-1 to TRBJ1-6, with D unclear. CDR1 KGHDR and CDR2 SFDVKD come from the germline V gene. Trimming stripped 4 bases from V and 12 bases from J, with 3 bases between. The CDR3 contains 10 residues. CDR3 nucleotides: TGTGCCACCAGTGACGGACCCCTCCACTTT. Translating it yields CATSDGPLHF.

This clonotype showed up just a few times. The DNA for the CDR3 is TGTGCCAGCAGCTTGGGACCTCTAGCTAACTACAATGAGCAGTTCTTC. Its protein product is CASSLGPLANYNEQFF. V and J are TRBV5-6 and TRBJ2-1, with D possibly TRBD2 on 5 matching bases. CDR1 and CDR2 from the germline V gene are SGHDT and YYEEEE. V lost 0 bases and J 3 bases, leaving 13 bases between the germline ends. This CDR3 has 16 amino acids.

This clonotype was seen more than once but under ten times. The chain has TRBV9 and TRBJ1-2; D is possibly TRBD1 (6 bases). The ends were cut back, 3 bases at V and 0 bases at J, with 15 bases in the middle. The CDR3 covers 16 residues. CDR1 and CDR2 (germline): SGDLS, YYNGEE. The CDR3 nucleotides are TGTGCCAGCAGCGCACTACGGGACAACACTAACTATGGCTACACCTTC. This codes for CASSALRDNTNYGYTF.

The chain couples TRBV2 to TRBJ2-1; possibly TRBD1 or TRBD2 for D (5 bases each). The CDR3 is 16 amino acids. Germline CDR1 SNHLY, CDR2 FYNNEI. Trimming cost V 1 base and J 1 base, with 11 bases left between them. Written as DNA, the CDR3 is TGTGCCAGCAGTGAAGAAGGGACCTCGTCCTACAATGAGCAGTTCTTC. Protein: CASSEEGTSSYNEQFF.

This chain links TRBV20-1 with TRBJ2-3, with D perhaps matching TRBD1 or TRBD2 (8 bases each). Trimming stripped 7 bases from V and 1 base from J, with 15 bases between. Germline values: CDR1 DFQATT, CDR2 SNEGSKA (reference sequence). The CDR3 consists of 14 residues. The CDR3 DNA follows: TGCAGTGTCAGGGGGCGGGAGGGCACAGATACGCAGTATTTT. It is translated as CSVRGREGTDTQYF.

This clonotype was observed a few times. The chain links TRBV6-1 to TRBJ2-1, with D tentatively TRBD1 or TRBD2 (5 bases each). The V end was cut by 4 bases, the J end by 9 bases, with 13 bases between. The germline CDR1 and CDR2 sequences are MNHNS and SASEGT. This CDR3 region has 13 residues. The CDR3 reads CASSATRGVEQFF. Here the CDR3 DNA reads TGTGCCAGCAGTGCAACGAGGGGAGTTGAGCAGTTCTTC.

This clonotype was picked up a small number of times. The DNA of the CDR3 is TGTGCCAGCGCAAGTCGGGACAGGGGATCAGAGGAGACCCAGTACTTC. This translates into CASASRDRGSEETQYF. This chain connects TRBV11-2 to TRBJ2-5; 10 bases are shared with TRBD1. V was pared by 8 bases and J by 5 bases, with 14 bases of the junction left unmatched. Germline CDR1 reads SGHAT; CDR2 reads FQNNGV. CDR3 length: 16 amino acids.

The chain uses TRBV11-2 and TRBJ2-1; the D is unclear. Germline lookup yields CDR1 SGHAT and CDR2 FQNNGV. CDR3 length: 14 residues. Trimming cost V 5 bases and J 5 bases, with 13 bases left between them. The CDR3 sequence is CASSPKRVNNEQFF. The DNA for the CDR3 is TGTGCCAGCAGCCCAAAAAGGGTAAACAATGAGCAGTTCTTC.

The V call is TRBV5-1, the J call TRBJ2-5; TRBD2 matches at 10 bases. The CDR3 loop spans 18 amino acids. The junction had 16 bases not matched to a gene; V was cut back by 4 bases and J by 4 bases. From germline, CDR1 is SGHRS and CDR2 YFSETQ. The CDR3 DNA reads as TGCGCCAGCAGCGCAAACCTACTACTAGCGGGAAACGGAGAGACCCAGTACTTC. It translates to CASSANLLLAGNGETQYF.

V is TRBV29-1 and J is TRBJ1-2; D ambiguous. Germline V CDR1 and CDR2: SQVTM, ANQGSEA. V was shortened by 4 bases and J by 4 bases, with 7 bases between the two germline ends. This CDR3 has 11 amino acids. This chain's CDR3 is CSVGESYGYTF. The DNA for the CDR3 is TGCAGCGTTGGGGAGAGCTATGGCTACACCTTC.

The V gene is TRBV29-1, the J gene TRBJ1-1; D call uncertain. V was trimmed by 8 bases and J by 4 bases, leaving 14 bases between them. Germline V gene sequence: CDR1 SQVTM, CDR2 ANQGSEA. The CDR3 loop spans 12 amino acids. The CDR3 reads CSSIPRSTEAFF. DNA for the CDR3: TGCAGCTCTATACCGAGGAGCACTGAAGCTTTCTTT.

The table lists this clonotype with a few counts. The chain has TRBV27 and TRBJ1-6, with 9 bases lining up with TRBD1. This CDR3 is built from 17 residues. The V gene end was trimmed by 5 bases and the J gene end by 2 bases; junction bases not matched to a gene: 7. Germline V CDR1 and CDR2: MNHEY, SMNVEV (reference sequence). The CDR3 sequence: CASSPGQGKTYNSPLHF. In nucleotides, the CDR3 is TGTGCCAGCAGTCCCGGACAGGGGAAAACCTATAATTCACCCCTCCACTTT.

This clonotype was seen ten or more times. This chain uses TRBV6-2 or TRBV6-3 with TRBJ2-7, with 8 bases aligning to TRBD1. V dropped 7 bases and J dropped 3; count of bases not matched to a gene: 5. Looked up from germline, CDR1 is MNHEY and CDR2 is SVGEGT. This CDR3 comprises 13 residues. The CDR3 sequence is CASTGGAYYEQYF. The CDR3 coding sequence is TGTGCCAGCACAGGGGGCGCCTACTACGAGCAGTACTTC.

The chain employs TRBV20-1 and TRBJ1-1; D uncertain. Trimming stripped 0 bases from V and 5 bases from J, with 10 bases between. The CDR3 spans 13 residues. Germline V gives CDR1 DFQATT, CDR2 SNEGSKA (reference sequence). The CDR3 DNA sequence: TGCAGTGCTAGAGATCAAGGGCCAACTGAAGCTTTCTTT. Its translation is CSARDQGPTEAFF.

This clonotype was observed at least ten times. The chain employs TRBV27 and TRBJ2-7; possible D gene TRBD2, 6 bases. The germline V gene has CDR1 MNHEY and CDR2 SMNVEV (reference sequence). Trimming shortened V by 7 bases and J by 3 bases, and 16 bases separated the two germline ends. The CDR3 runs 14 residues. CDR3 bases: TGTGCCAGCAAAACGGGACTCCTGAGCTACGAGCAGTACTTC. Its protein is CASKTGLLSYEQYF.

The sample holds a few counts of this clonotype. This sequence joins TRBV12-3 or TRBV12-4 and TRBJ2-7, with a weak D call TRBD1 (5 bases). This CDR3 comprises 14 residues. Deletions cut 5 bases from V and 2 bases from J, with 13 bases between. For the CDR3, the DNA is TGTGCCAGCAGTATAAGTCAGGGAACCTACGAGCAGTACTTC. This gives the protein CASSISQGTYEQYF.

V is TRBV2 and J is TRBJ1-6, with D uncertain. Trimming stripped 7 bases from V and 0 bases from J, with 10 bases between. The CDR3 spans 15 residues. Germline loops: CDR1 SNHLY, CDR2 FYNNEI. DNA of the CDR3: TGTGCCAGCATTATCTCGAGCTCCTATAATTCACCCCTCCACTTT. As protein: CASIISSSYNSPLHF.

This clonotype was detected once. The rearrangement links TRBV15 to TRBJ2-5; D is undetermined. V was clipped by 4 bases and J by 1 base, with 7 bases between them. Germline V gene sequence: CDR1 LNHNV, CDR2 YYDKDF (reference sequence). The CDR3 sequence is 13 residues long. CDR3 protein: CATSTQIQETQYF. Here the CDR3 DNA reads TGTGCCACCAGCACCCAGATCCAAGAGACCCAGTACTTC.

A remark on this clonotype: Relative to the germline gene, one junction end is altered; a read error may explain this. The chain is built from TRBV12-3 or TRBV12-4 and TRBJ1-5; possible D gene TRBD1, 6 bases. The CDR3 is 14 residues long. The CDR3 DNA is TGTGCCAACAGTTTAGGAGGGGGAGATCAGCCCCAGCATTTT. This gives the protein CANSLGGGDQPQHF.